The TCR beta chain described here comes from a study of T-cell memory formation after mild COVID-19. Study information: The two donors had largely donor-specific TCR clusters.

Constant-segment primers and 5'RACE yielded cDNA libraries for TCR alpha and TCR beta, each carrying sample barcodes and UMIs. Using its own MiXCR run on the 5' RACE reads, TCRdb lists one record per CDR3 protein. The repertoire holds under 300,000 distinct CDR3 sequences, with approximately 10% as singletons. General observations from the study: The main location of contracting CD4+ clones was CM and EM, and that of contracting CD8+ clones was EMRA. Some clones that responded were present in memory (sampled pre-infection), which suggests cross-reactive memory joined.

The table lists this clonotype with a few counts. The antigen is unknown. Trimming stripped 5 bases from V and 6 bases from J, with 10 bases between. In germline, CDR1 is SGHTA, CDR2 FQGTGA. The CDR3 is 13 amino acids. This TCR derives from a man aged 18 to 30 who had mild COVID-19 (a few samples of this study predate the infection). Cell type and time point are not known. This chain connects TRBV7-3 to TRBJ2-2; D is tentatively TRBD1 or TRBD2 (5 bases each). Source material: PBMCs or a T cell subset sorted from them (not recorded which). CDR3 amino acids: CASSDRGAGELFF. The CDR3 DNA follows: TGTGCCAGCAGCGATAGGGGAGCCGGGGAGCTGTTTTTT.